The table lists the clone carrying this T cell receptor (beta chain) with a count of one. TCRdb re-called the PCR reads via MiXCR. Here the sample spans about 40,000 clones, less than 20% being singletons. The source of the sample is a study of metastatic and nonmetastatic thyroid tumors. Every patient was untreated before thyroid surgery. The specimen sequenced was tumor tissue. The source of this sequence is a female donor with papillary thyroid cancer or a benign thyroid nodule (not recorded which). Some clones in this sample may be carry-over from other donors' samples.

The CDR3 spells CASSPLGGTGSYEQYF. DNA of the CDR3: TGTGCCAGCTCACCCCTGGGGGGGACTGGCTCCTACGAGCAGTACTTC. The chain has TRBV18 and TRBJ2-7; TRBD2 matches 7 bases. V shed 3 bases, J shed 0 bases, and the junction held 8 bases outside the gene matches. The CDR3 has 16 residues. Germline CDR1 and CDR2: KGHSH and LQKENI.